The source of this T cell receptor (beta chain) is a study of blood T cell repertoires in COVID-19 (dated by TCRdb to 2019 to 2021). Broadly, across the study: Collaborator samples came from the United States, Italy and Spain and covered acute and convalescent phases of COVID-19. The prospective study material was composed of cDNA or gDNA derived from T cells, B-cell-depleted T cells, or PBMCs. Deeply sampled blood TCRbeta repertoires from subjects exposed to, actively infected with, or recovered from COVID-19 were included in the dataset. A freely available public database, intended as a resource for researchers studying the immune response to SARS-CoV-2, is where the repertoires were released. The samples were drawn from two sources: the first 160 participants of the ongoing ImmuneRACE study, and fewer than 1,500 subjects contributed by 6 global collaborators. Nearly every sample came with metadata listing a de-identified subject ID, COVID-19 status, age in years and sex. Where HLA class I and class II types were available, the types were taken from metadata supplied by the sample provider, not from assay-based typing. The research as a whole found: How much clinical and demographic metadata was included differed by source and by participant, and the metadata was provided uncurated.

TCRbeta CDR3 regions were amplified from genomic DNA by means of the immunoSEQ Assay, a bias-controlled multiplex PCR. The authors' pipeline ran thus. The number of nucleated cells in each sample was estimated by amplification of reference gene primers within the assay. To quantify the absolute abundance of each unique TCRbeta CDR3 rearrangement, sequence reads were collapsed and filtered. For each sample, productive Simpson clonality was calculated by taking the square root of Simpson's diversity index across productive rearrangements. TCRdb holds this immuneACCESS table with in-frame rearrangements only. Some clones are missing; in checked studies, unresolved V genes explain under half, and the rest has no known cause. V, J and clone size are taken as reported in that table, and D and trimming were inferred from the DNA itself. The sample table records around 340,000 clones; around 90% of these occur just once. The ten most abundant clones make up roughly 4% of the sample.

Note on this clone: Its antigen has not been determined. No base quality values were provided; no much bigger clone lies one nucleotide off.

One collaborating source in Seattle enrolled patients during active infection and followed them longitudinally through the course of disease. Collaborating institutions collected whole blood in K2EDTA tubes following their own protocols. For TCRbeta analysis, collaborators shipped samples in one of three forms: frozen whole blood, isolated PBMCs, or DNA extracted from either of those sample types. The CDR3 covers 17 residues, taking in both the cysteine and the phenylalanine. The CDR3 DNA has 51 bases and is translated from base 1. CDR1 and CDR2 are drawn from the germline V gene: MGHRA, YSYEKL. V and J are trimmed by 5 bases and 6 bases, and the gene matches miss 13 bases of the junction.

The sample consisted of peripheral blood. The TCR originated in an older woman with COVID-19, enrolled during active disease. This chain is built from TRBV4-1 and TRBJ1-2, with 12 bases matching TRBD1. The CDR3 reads CASSTGTGGVVWHGYTF. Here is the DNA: TGCGCCAGCAGCACCGGGACAGGGGGCGTAGTGTGGCATGGCTACACCTTC.